Listed below are T cell receptor beta chains from one sample, sequenced in a study of shared clonotypes between healthy human individuals. Only in-frame clones appear in the TCRdb table, and some are missing; sequencing was by immunoSEQ multiplex PCR. The table records some 2,500,000 clones, approximately 93% of them present only once. Sequencing was performed on naive CD4+ T cells from PBMCs. These receptors were taken from a man aged 18-30 years in good health. Some clones in this sample may be carry-over from other donors' samples. The CDR3 runs from the conserved cysteine through the conserved F or W. D genes are given only for firm matches. Expanded clones get a size class; other rows say once, few or many, or leave the size out.

CDR3aa	CDR3nt	d_gene	abundance	v_gene	j_gene
CASSYRRTDSGNTIYF	TGTGCCAGCAGTTACAGAAGGACCGACTCTGGAAACACCATATATTTT	NA	NA	TRBV6-6	TRBJ1-3
CASRSGISTDTQYF	TGTGCCAGCCGGAGCGGGATTAGCACAGATACGCAGTATTTT	TRBD2	NA	TRBV6-1	TRBJ2-3
CASSLGQGLVGAFF	TGTGCCAGCAGTTTGGGACAGGGCCTTGTCGGAGCTTTCTTT	TRBD1	once	TRBV25-1	TRBJ1-1
CASSFPLGGAEVREFF	TGTGCCAGCAGCTTCCCCCTGGGTGGAGCGGAGGTTAGAGAGTTCTTC	NA	NA	TRBV11-2	TRBJ2-1
CASSSYRGINQPQHF	TGTGCCAGCAGTTCCTACAGGGGAATCAATCAGCCCCAGCATTTT	TRBD1	NA	TRBV7-6	TRBJ1-5
CASSLSGRGYEQYF	TGTGCCAGCAGCTTATCGGGCAGGGGATACGAGCAGTACTTC	NA	NA	TRBV7-9	TRBJ2-7
CASRRGSSNQPQHF	TGTGCCAGCAGACGGGGCAGTAGCAATCAGCCCCAGCATTTT	NA	few	TRBV2	TRBJ1-5
CASSPLLRTSGRAEETQYF	TGCGCCAGCAGCCCCTTACTTCGGACTAGCGGGAGGGCCGAAGAGACCCAGTACTTC	TRBD2	NA	TRBV5-1	TRBJ2-5
CASSFSTPDRFPFYTQYF	TGTGCCAGCAGTTTTTCCACCCCTGACCGATTCCCTTTCTATACGCAGTATTTT	NA	NA	TRBV28	TRBJ2-3
CASSSRLAASYNEQFF	TGTGCCAGCAGCTCCCGCCTAGCGGCCTCCTACAATGAGCAGTTCTTC	TRBD2	NA	TRBV11-2	TRBJ2-1
CASSLRPAQFYGYTF	TGTGCCAGCAGTCTCAGGCCGGCCCAGTTCTATGGCTACACCTTC	NA	NA	TRBV27	TRBJ1-2
CASSRGSSYEQYF	TGTGCCAGCAGTAGGGGTAGTTCCTACGAGCAGTACTTC	NA	NA	TRBV25-1	TRBJ2-7
CARIRTGLYGYTF	TGTGCCAGGATCCGGACAGGACTCTATGGCTACACCTTC	TRBD1	NA	TRBV27	TRBJ1-2
CASSQNSGGTNTEAFF	TGCGCCAGCAGCCAAAACTCAGGGGGCACGAACACTGAAGCTTTCTTT	TRBD1	NA	TRBV5-1	TRBJ1-1
CASSLSRGYTDTQYF	TGTGCCAGCAGTTTATCCAGGGGGTACACAGATACGCAGTATTTT	TRBD1	NA	TRBV28	TRBJ2-3
CASSLGSAGGTRHEQFF	TGTGCCAGCAGCTTGGGGTCAGCGGGAGGCACGAGGCATGAGCAGTTCTTC	TRBD2	NA	TRBV5-6	TRBJ2-1
CASSLNRALNTEAFF	TGTGCCAGCAGCCTTAACAGGGCTTTGAACACTGAAGCTTTCTTT	NA	NA	TRBV6-6	TRBJ1-1
CASRTGREGEQFF	TGTGCCAGCAGAACCGGGCGAGAGGGTGAGCAGTTCTTC	NA	NA	TRBV7-9	TRBJ2-1
CAISEQGNTGELFF	TGTGCCATCAGCGAACAGGGGAACACCGGGGAGCTGTTTTTT	NA	NA	TRBV10-3	TRBJ2-2
CATTIAGRETQYF	TGTGCCACCACTATAGCGGGCCGAGAGACCCAGTACTTC	TRBD2	NA	TRBV2	TRBJ2-5
CASSLPLASTSNYEQYF	TGTGCCAGCAGTTTGCCCCTCGCGTCGACAAGCAACTACGAGCAGTACTTC	NA	once	TRBV28	TRBJ2-7
CASSHTNEAGELFF	TGCGCCAGCAGCCATACGAATGAAGCCGGGGAGCTGTTTTTT	NA	once	TRBV4-3	TRBJ2-2
CASSEEGLQFF	TGTGCCAGCAGTGAAGAGGGACTACAGTTCTTC	TRBD2	NA	TRBV2	TRBJ2-1
CASSHRTGNGYTF	TGTGCCAGCAGCCACAGGACAGGGAATGGCTACACCTTC	TRBD1	NA	TRBV7-9	TRBJ1-2
CASSQDAGLLGAYEQYF	TGCGCCAGCAGCCAAGATGCGGGCCTGCTTGGGGCCTACGAGCAGTACTTC	NA	NA	TRBV4-3	TRBJ2-7
CASSEAWRDQPQHF	TGTGCCAGCAGTGAAGCTTGGAGGGATCAGCCCCAGCATTTT	NA	NA	TRBV6-1	TRBJ1-5
CASSDGTRTSGRVYEQYF	TGTGCCAGCAGTGACGGGACCCGGACTAGCGGGAGGGTTTACGAGCAGTACTTC	TRBD2	NA	TRBV6-4	TRBJ2-7
CASSVGPSTYNEQFF	TGTGCCAGCAGCGTGGGCCCCTCAACCTACAATGAGCAGTTCTTC	NA	NA	TRBV7-2	TRBJ2-1
CASNSGENNEKLFF	TGCGCCAGCAACAGTGGGGAGAATAATGAAAAACTGTTTTTT	NA	NA	TRBV5-1	TRBJ1-4
CASSQETGYTGELFF	TGCGCCAGCAGCCAAGAAACAGGGTACACCGGGGAGCTGTTTTTT	NA	NA	TRBV5-1	TRBJ2-2
CASSDPAGGPYEQYF	TGTGCCAGCAGTGATCCGGCGGGAGGGCCTTACGAGCAGTACTTC	TRBD2	NA	TRBV2	TRBJ2-7
CASSLGTPYEQYF	TGTGCCAGCAGTTTAGGGACCCCCTACGAGCAGTACTTC	NA	NA	TRBV27	TRBJ2-7
CASSDPANSYNSPLHF	TGTGCCAGCAGTGACCCGGCAAACTCCTATAATTCACCCCTCCACTTT	NA	once	TRBV25-1	TRBJ1-6
CASSLVSGTPLGYNEQFF	TGCGCCAGCAGCTTGGTTAGCGGGACCCCACTTGGCTACAATGAGCAGTTCTTC	TRBD2	NA	TRBV5-1	TRBJ2-1
CASSQDMVSGTQYF	TGTGCCAGCAGCCAAGATATGGTCTCGGGTACGCAGTATTTT	NA	NA	TRBV4-2	TRBJ2-3
CAISGGGAFFGEQYF	TGTGCCATCAGTGGTGGGGGGGCGTTTTTTGGCGAGCAGTACTTC	NA	NA	TRBV10-3	TRBJ2-7
CAWGVAVGAGEKLFF	TGTGCCTGGGGGGTCGCGGTAGGTGCAGGTGAAAAACTGTTTTTT	NA	few	TRBV30	TRBJ1-4
CAIDADRSNQPQHF	TGTGCCATCGATGCAGACAGAAGCAATCAGCCCCAGCATTTT	NA	NA	TRBV10-3	TRBJ1-5
CASSLGPQGNPEAFF	TGCGCCAGCAGCTTGGGTCCACAGGGTAACCCTGAAGCTTTCTTT	NA	NA	TRBV5-1	TRBJ1-1
CASSGQGAPRPGNTIYF	TGTGCCAGCAGCGGGCAGGGAGCCCCCAGGCCTGGAAACACCATATATTTT	NA	NA	TRBV28	TRBJ1-3
CASRPDPLTEAFF	TGTGCCAGCAGACCAGATCCACTCACTGAAGCTTTCTTT	NA	NA	TRBV6-6	TRBJ1-1
CASSVRRDDYEQYF	TGCGCCAGCAGTGTGCGCAGGGACGACTACGAGCAGTACTTC	NA	NA	TRBV10-1	TRBJ2-7
CASRRDLTGPTGENTEAFF	TGTGCCAGCAGAAGGGATCTGACCGGACCGACAGGCGAGAACACTGAAGCTTTCTTT	NA	NA	TRBV27	TRBJ1-1
CASSSSGGYTEAFF	TGTGCCAGCAGTTCCTCGGGGGGGTACACTGAAGCTTTCTTT	NA	NA	TRBV28	TRBJ1-1
CASSLYSTYEQYF	TGTGCCAGCAGCTTATACAGTACCTACGAGCAGTACTTC	NA	NA	TRBV7-2	TRBJ2-7
CSARDREELFF	TGCAGTGCTAGAGACAGGGAGGAACTGTTTTTT	NA	NA	TRBV20-1	TRBJ1-4
CASSQNSFLSSYNEQFF	TGCGCCAGCAGCCAAAATTCTTTCCTGAGCTCCTACAATGAGCAGTTCTTC	NA	NA	TRBV4-3	TRBJ2-1
CASRYSGEAFF	TGTGCCAGCAGGTACTCAGGGGAAGCTTTCTTT	NA	NA	TRBV6-5	TRBJ1-1
CASVSRGYGEQYF	TGTGCCAGCGTGAGCAGGGGTTATGGCGAGCAGTACTTC	NA	NA	TRBV6-5	TRBJ2-7
CASSPTGATIYF	TGTGCCAGCAGCCCTACAGGGGCTACCATATATTTT	TRBD1	NA	TRBV7-9	TRBJ1-3
CASSLQDSRSNEKLFF	TGTGCCAGCAGCTTACAGGACAGCCGCTCTAATGAAAAACTGTTTTTT	NA	NA	TRBV7-2	TRBJ1-4
CASSATGHGSYEQYF	TGCGCCAGCAGTGCGACGGGACACGGGTCCTACGAGCAGTACTTC	NA	NA	TRBV10-2	TRBJ2-7
CASSPGEYQPQHF	TGTGCCAGCAGTCCCGGGGAGTATCAGCCCCAGCATTTT	NA	few	TRBV6-5	TRBJ1-5
CASSRSLAGGRNEQFF	TGTGCCAGCAGCCGCTCTCTAGCGGGAGGGCGGAATGAGCAGTTCTTC	TRBD2	NA	TRBV5-4	TRBJ2-1
CASSVGILGGNNEKLFF	TGTGCCAGCAGCGTAGGGATATTGGGAGGGAATAATGAAAAACTGTTTTTT	NA	NA	TRBV9	TRBJ1-4
CASSYTREYEQYF	TGTGCCAGCAGTTACACTAGAGAATACGAGCAGTACTTC	NA	NA	TRBV6-6	TRBJ2-7
CSARSVSTEAFF	TGCAGCGCCCGGTCCGTGAGCACTGAAGCTTTCTTT	NA	NA	TRBV29-1	TRBJ1-1
CASSSRGERGFDTQYF	TGTGCCAGCAGCTCCAGGGGCGAACGAGGTTTTGATACGCAGTATTTT	NA	NA	TRBV11-3	TRBJ2-3
CASRGREINTEAFF	TGTGCCAGCCGCGGCAGGGAAATCAACACTGAAGCTTTCTTT	NA	NA	TRBV11-2	TRBJ1-1
CASSLLSGSNTGELFF	TGCGCCAGCAGCTTGCTGTCGGGGTCGAACACCGGGGAGCTGTTTTTT	NA	once	TRBV5-1	TRBJ2-2